This T cell receptor (beta chain) was captured in a study of cytomegalovirus exposure and HLA in healthy donors. From germline, CDR1 is MNHEY and CDR2 SVGAGI. The CDR3 is 14 amino acids. The V and J ends lost 7 bases and 2 bases respectively, with 14 bases between them. Notes on this clone: What it recognizes is unknown.

Primers: 60 Vbeta forward and 13 Jbeta reverse. Assay: immunoSEQ multiplex PCR; the TCRdb copy retains only in-frame clones and omits some. In total, the table holds 65,000 to 95,000 clones. General study results and limits: Some TCR beta chains (more than 150 of them) were listed as cytomegalovirus-associated. The likely origin of a cluster of highly shared sequence variants was a sequencing artifact. Reports indicated that the classifier achieved high specificity and sensitivity in diagnosing cytomegalovirus status. In a later analysis, donors in an Asian-associated ancestry cluster reportedly had fewer N-insertions in productive TCRs than the cohort mean.

This sequence was found in an older woman in good health and CMV-seronegative. The chain couples TRBV6-5 to TRBJ1-2, with a weak D call TRBD1 (6 bases). Sequencing was performed on PBMCs. The CDR3 here is CASNPSRGNYGYTF. CDR3 bases: TGTGCCAGCAACCCATCCAGGGGAAACTATGGCTACACCTTC.